These 3 T cell receptor beta chains came from one sample sequenced in a study of T cell responses to AZD1222 COVID-19 vaccine. The method was immunoSEQ multiplex PCR; TCRdb's version includes in-frame clones alone and lacks a portion of them. The sample holds 79,000 or so clones, more than 70% seen once. Sequencing used peripheral blood, obtained 28 days after the second AZD1222 dose. All receptors come from an adult who received the AZD1222 COVID-19 vaccine.

This clone was seen a handful of times. The V call is TRBV4-1, the J call TRBJ1-1; maybe TRBD1 (6 bases). In germline, CDR1 is MGHRA, CDR2 YSYEKL. The V gene lost 0 bases and the J gene lost 1 base, with 9 bases spanning the gap. This CDR3 has 15 amino acids. CDR3 loop: CASSQDPGQNTEAFF. The DNA for the CDR3 is TGCGCCAGCAGCCAAGACCCGGGACAGAACACTGAAGCTTTCTTT.

CDR3 amino acids: CASSLDRGQNYEQYF. CDR3 in DNA: TGTGCCAGCAGCTTGGATCGGGGACAAAACTACGAGCAGTACTTC. The chain recombines TRBV5-5 with TRBJ2-7; D possibly corresponds to TRBD1 (6 bases). There are 15 residues in the CDR3. Germline V gene data show CDR1 as SGHKS and CDR2 as YYEKEE (reference sequence). V dropped 0 bases and J dropped 3 bases, with 13 bases sitting between them.

This clone was found once. This rearrangement joins TRBV15 to TRBJ2-1; D unclear. V was trimmed by 3 bases and J by 4 bases, leaving 4 bases between them. Germline loops: CDR1 LNHNV, CDR2 YYDKDF (reference sequence). The CDR3 is made up of 12 amino acids. The CDR3 loop is CATSSAYNEQFF. The DNA for the CDR3 is TGTGCCACCAGCAGCGCTTACAATGAGCAGTTCTTC. The variable domain in full, with the rest retrieved from reference TRBV15 and TRBJ2-1, is DAMVIQNPRYQVTQFGKPVTLSCSQTLNHNVMYWYQQKSSQAPKLLFHYYDKDFNNEADTPDNFQSRRPNTSFCFLDIRSPGLGDTAMYLCATSSAYNEQFFGPGTRLTVL.